A single sample is the source of the 29 T cell receptor beta chains below, sequenced in a study of cytomegalovirus exposure and HLA in healthy donors. Amplification used 60 Vbeta primers and 13 Jbeta primers. Here immunoSEQ multiplex PCR was the method, and the copy in TCRdb shows in-frame clones only, minus some. Of over 150,000 clones detected, about 71% appear once; the ten largest clones hold 1.3% to 1.5%. Sequenced material: PBMCs. These receptor sequences come from a man in his fifties in good health and CMV-seronegative.

Turning to this clone: This specimen includes other DNA sequences encoding the same CDR3. The rearrangement joins TRBV18 to TRBJ2-5; perhaps TRBD2 as D (7 bases). Germline loops: CDR1 KGHSH, CDR2 LQKENI. This CDR3 has 13 amino acids. Trimming took 3 bases from V and 4 from J, leaving 9 bases between them. The CDR3 coding sequence is TGTGCCAGCTCACCGGGAGGGGGAGAGACCCAGTACTTC. It encodes CASSPGGGETQYF.

This clone was observed a single time. V usage is TRBV7-9 and J usage is TRBJ2-5; D might be TRBD2 (7 bases). Germline lookup yields CDR1 SEHNR and CDR2 FQNEAQ (reference sequence). Trimming cost V 5 bases and J 5 bases, with 21 bases left between them. This CDR3 has 16 residues. The CDR3 DNA reads TGTGCCAGCAGCCCCCGCGGGGGCGCAAATATGGAGACCCAGTACTTC. Amino acid sequence: CASSPRGGANMETQYF.

The table lists this clone with a few counts. DNA of the CDR3: TGTGCCAGCAGCCGAAGGACAGGGGGATATGCTGAAGCTTTCTTT. Residues: CASSRRTGGYAEAFF. The V gene is TRBV11-2, the J gene TRBJ1-1; the match to TRBD1 covers 10 bases. J gave up 6 bases and V 5 bases, and 9 bases lay outside the gene matches. The V gene's germline CDR1 is SGHAT and CDR2 FQNNGV. The CDR3 runs 15 residues.

The chain recombines TRBV6-1 with TRBJ2-2, with 11 nucleotides matching TRBD1. The CDR3 runs 16 residues. Germline trimming cut 2 bases from V and 4 bases from J; bases unmatched to any gene: 3. Per germline, CDR1 MNHNS and CDR2 SASEGT. CDR3: CASSERGTGGTGELFF. The DNA of the CDR3 is TGTGCCAGCAGTGAAAGGGGGACAGGGGGCACCGGGGAGCTGTTTTTT.

V usage is TRBV14 and J usage is TRBJ2-4, with TRBD1 matching over 10 bases. The CDR3 has 17 amino acids. The germline V gene has CDR1 SGHDN and CDR2 FVKESK. The J segment lost 0 bases and the V segment lost 4 bases, leaving 6 bases of the junction unmatched. Written as DNA, the CDR3 is TGTGCCAGCAGCCCTTGGACAGGGGGTTTAGCCAAAAACATTCAGTACTTC. Translating gives CASSPWTGGLAKNIQYF.

The chain combines TRBV6-1 with TRBJ1-5; possible D gene TRBD1, 5 bases. CDR3 length equals 16 residues. Trimming stripped 3 bases from V and 2 bases from J, with 14 bases between. From germline, CDR1 is MNHNS and CDR2 SASEGT. The CDR3: CASSDEPKGGNQPQHF. As DNA, the CDR3 is TGTGCCAGCAGTGACGAGCCGAAAGGGGGCAATCAGCCCCAGCATTTT.

J is TRBJ2-2 and V is TRBV27; 7 bases map to TRBD1. The CDR3 extends over 17 amino acids. The trim removed 4 bases at V and 2 bases at J, leaving 10 bases unmatched. Germline V gene lookup returns CDR1 MNHEY and CDR2 SMNVEV (reference sequence). The CDR3 loop reads CASSYYGQEFNTGELFF. CDR3 sequence (DNA): TGTGCCAGCAGTTACTATGGACAGGAGTTTAACACCGGGGAGCTGTTTTTT.

This clone has just one count. This chain joins TRBV2 and TRBJ2-2; 7 bases map to TRBD1. The germline CDR1 and CDR2 sequences are SNHLY and FYNNEI. This CDR3 spans 17 amino acids. The ends lost 3 bases at V and 5 bases at J; junction bases unmatched: 12. The CDR3 loop is CASSDGGWSGGTGELFF. The CDR3 region has the DNA TGTGCCAGCAGTGATGGCGGTTGGTCAGGGGGAACCGGGGAGCTGTTTTTT.

This sequence joins TRBV4-1 and TRBJ2-7; the match to TRBD1 covers 7 bases. CDR1 and CDR2 from the germline V gene are MGHRA and YSYEKL. The CDR3 is 13 amino acids. Trimming cost V 8 bases and J 5 bases; bases outside gene matches: 9. DNA for the CDR3: TGCGCCAGCGGCCCCCCTGACAGGGACGAGCAGTACTTC. Translation gives CASGPPDRDEQYF.

The genes are TRBV6-5 and TRBJ1-2; D unresolved. The germline gives CDR1 MNHEY, CDR2 SVGAGI. Trimming shortened V by 5 bases and J by 5 bases, and 18 bases separated the two germline ends. The CDR3 totals 15 residues. The CDR3 DNA is TGTGCCAGCAGTCCCCGCTGGGAGCCACCTTATGGCTACACCTTC. As protein: CASSPRWEPPYGYTF.

The chain is built from TRBV29-1 and TRBJ2-2; TRBD2 is a possible D gene (6 bases). CDR1 and CDR2 from the germline V gene are SQVTM and ANQGSEA. Trimming pared 4 bases from V and 5 bases from J, leaving 14 bases between. The CDR3 runs to 14 residues. The DNA for the CDR3 is TGCAGCGTTGTCGGCGGGGAGGTAACCGGGGAGCTGTTTTTT. Translation gives CSVVGGEVTGELFF.

As to this clone: Since no conserved phenylalanine or tryptophan closes the CDR3, a read error is the likely cause. Because the CDR3's place on the DNA is in doubt, the DNA is left out and the CDR3 is given as listed by TCRdb. The CDR3 spells CASSALGTSGGAVRVY. The chain joins TRBV5-6 to TRBJ2-4; the table gives TRBD2 as D, unverified against the DNA. CDR1 and CDR2 from the germline V gene are SGHDT and YYEEEE. The CDR3 is 16 residues long, ends included.

This clone was observed a handful of times. V and J are TRBV6-5 and TRBJ2-1; 9 positions agree with TRBD2. With V trimmed by 4 bases and J by 3 bases, 7 bases remained unmatched. Germline V CDR1 and CDR2: MNHEY, SVGAGI. This CDR3 contains 16 residues. The CDR3: CASSSPSGGNYNEQFF. The DNA for the CDR3 is TGTGCCAGCAGTTCCCCAAGCGGGGGGAACTACAATGAGCAGTTCTTC.

This clone appeared a single time. The genes are TRBV7-2 and TRBJ2-3; 7 bases line up with TRBD2. This CDR3 comprises 15 residues. The junction had 9 bases not matched to a gene; V was cut back by 5 bases and J by 4 bases. Per the germline V gene, CDR1 is SGHTA and CDR2 is FQGNSA. The CDR3 nucleotides read TGTGCCAGCAGCCCCCGCGGGGGAGAGGCAGATACGCAGTATTTT. This encodes CASSPRGGEADTQYF.

The chain carries TRBV7-9 and TRBJ1-1; D is unresolved. Germline values: CDR1 SEHNR, CDR2 FQNEAQ (reference sequence). CDR3 length equals 13 residues. Trimming took off 5 bases at V and 4 bases at J, with 11 bases between the two ends. The CDR3 nucleotides are TGTGCCAGCAGCGAGGTACCCTCCACTGAAGCTTTCTTT. Encoded protein: CASSEVPSTEAFF.

This rearrangement joins TRBV6-1 to TRBJ1-3; maybe TRBD1 (6 bases). V was trimmed by 6 bases and J by 0 bases, leaving 9 bases between them. This CDR3 is built from 14 residues. Germline V gene sequence: CDR1 MNHNS, CDR2 SASEGT. Written as DNA, the CDR3 is TGTGCCAGCAGCGCACAGGGCTCTGGAAACACCATATATTTT. It yields the protein CASSAQGSGNTIYF.

CDR3 DNA: TGTGCCAGCCAAGCGGGACAGGGTGAATTCTTC. It translates to CASQAGQGEFF. The rearrangement links TRBV6-1 to TRBJ2-1, with 9 nucleotides matching TRBD1. The CDR3 totals 11 residues. From germline, CDR1 is MNHNS and CDR2 SASEGT. Losses at the gene ends were 8 bases for V and 16 bases for J; bases not matched to a gene: 9.

The rearrangement joins TRBV5-8 to TRBJ2-2, with 7 bases matching TRBD1. The CDR3 covers 14 residues. CDR1 is SGHTS, CDR2 YDEGEE, per germline. The V and J ends lost 0 bases and 7 bases, in that order; junction bases with no gene match: 3. The CDR3 protein is CASSLGQGGGELFF. The CDR3 DNA is TGTGCCAGCAGCTTGGGACAGGGCGGCGGGGAGCTGTTTTTT.

With regard to this clone: The sample carries other DNA sequences with the same CDR3. The rearrangement links TRBV6-5 to TRBJ1-5, with D perhaps matching TRBD1 (6 bases). The V end was cut by 2 bases, the J end by 4 bases, with 15 bases between. This CDR3 is built from 16 residues. CDR1 MNHEY and CDR2 SVGAGI come from the germline V gene. CDR3 protein: CASSYARGTVNQPQHF. The CDR3 bases are TGTGCCAGCAGTTACGCCAGGGGTACAGTTAATCAGCCCCAGCATTTT.

The rearrangement links TRBV6-5 to TRBJ1-2; D is ambiguous. V was cut by 9 bases and J by 9 bases, with 17 bases left in between. This CDR3 is 12 amino acids long. The V gene's germline CDR1 is MNHEY and CDR2 SVGAGI. The DNA of the CDR3 is TGTGCCAGTTACGACACGTCCAAGAGCTACACCTTC. It is translated as CASYDTSKSYTF.

This clone was detected only a few times. This sample also contains other DNA sequences that code for the same CDR3. This chain links TRBV10-3 with TRBJ1-5; D not resolved. This CDR3 is 15 amino acids long. Germline V gene sequence: CDR1 ENHRY, CDR2 SYGVKD. V gave up 0 bases and J gave up 1 base, with 7 bases separating them. The CDR3 reads CAISESELSNQPQHF. CDR3 nucleotide sequence: TGTGCCATCAGTGAGTCGGAGTTGAGCAATCAGCCCCAGCATTTT.

The V and J genes are TRBV18 and TRBJ2-3; the match to TRBD2 covers 8 bases. Germline values: CDR1 KGHSH, CDR2 LQKENI. This CDR3 is built from 16 residues. The ends lost 0 bases at V and 0 bases at J; junction bases unmatched: 2. The chain's CDR3 is CASSPPTGGSTDTQYF. The CDR3 coding sequence is TGTGCCAGCTCACCACCGACGGGGGGGAGCACAGATACGCAGTATTTT.

This clone was seen more than once but under ten times. The genes are TRBV28 and TRBJ2-7; 9 nucleotides agree with TRBD1. The CDR3 sequence is 15 residues long. Germline assignment: CDR1 MDHEN and CDR2 SYDVKM. The V gene end was trimmed by 6 bases and the J gene end by 2 bases; junction bases not matched to a gene: 8. CDR3 sequence (DNA): TGTGCCAGCAGGAACCCCGGGACAGGGCCCTACGAGCAGTACTTC. Translation: CASRNPGTGPYEQYF.

This clone was found a few times. This rearrangement joins TRBV7-6 to TRBJ1-5, with TRBD1 as a possible D gene (5 bases). V was shortened by 1 base and J by 7 bases, with 11 bases between the two germline ends. Germline V gene lookup returns CDR1 SGHVS and CDR2 FNYEAQ. This CDR3 region has 14 residues. CDR3 sequence (DNA): TGTGCCAGCAGCTTAGGGAGGGGAGCGCAGCCCCAGCATTTT. It translates to CASSLGRGAQPQHF.

Here the CDR3 DNA reads TGTGCCAGCAGCCTCACCGGGGGGAGCGCCCAGGGGATTACTGAAGCTTTCTTT. The encoded protein is CASSLTGGSAQGITEAFF. The V and J genes are TRBV4-2 and TRBJ1-1; a weak D match, TRBD1 (6 bases). Trimming took off 4 bases at V and 5 bases at J, with 26 bases between the two ends. Germline loops: CDR1 LGHNA, CDR2 YNFKEQ. The CDR3 length is 18 residues.

The chain carries TRBV14 and TRBJ1-3; TRBD1 matches 8 bases. The length of the CDR3 is 15 residues. Germline assignment: CDR1 SGHDN and CDR2 FVKESK. Trimming cost V 4 bases and J 4 bases; bases outside gene matches: 6. The DNA for the CDR3 is TGTGCCAGCAGCCGTTCAGGGGGCGCCGGAAACACCATATATTTT. Translated, it gives CASSRSGGAGNTIYF.

This chain uses TRBV12-5 with TRBJ2-7; D not certain. The CDR3 totals 13 residues. Germline CDR1 reads LGHNT; CDR2 reads FRNRAP. Trimming pared 4 bases from V and 10 bases from J, leaving 17 bases between. The CDR3 DNA is TGTGCTAGTGGTTCCTTTGCTAGAACCAAACAGTACTTC. It is translated as CASGSFARTKQYF.

The chain links TRBV19 to TRBJ1-6; D is unresolved. CDR3 length: 13 amino acids. V was clipped by 6 bases and J by 7 bases, with 10 bases between them. The germline gives CDR1 LNHDA, CDR2 SQIVND (reference sequence). For the CDR3, the DNA is TGTGCCAGTAGCCTGCGGGAAAATTCACCCCTCCACTTT. Amino acid sequence: CASSLRENSPLHF.

The chain links TRBV11-2 to TRBJ2-7; no clear D. The CDR3 contains 12 residues. Germline CDR1 SGHAT, CDR2 FQNNGV. V was shortened by 1 base and J by 7 bases, with 8 bases between the two germline ends. The CDR3 region has the DNA TGTGCCAGCAGCTTAGCCTGGCCAGAGCAGTACTTC. It codes for CASSLAWPEQYF.